The 6 T cell receptor beta chains below come from one sample, sequenced in a study of blood T cell repertoires in COVID-19. TCRdb's copy holds only in-frame clones and misses some; the assay was immunoSEQ multiplex PCR. This table has 200,000 to 250,000 clones, under 90% appearing once. The sequencing input was peripheral blood. The receptors here all came from a woman of 80 years or more with active or convalescent COVID-19.

V usage is TRBV6-6 and J usage is TRBJ2-7; 12 bases fit TRBD2. Trimming cost V 6 bases and J 5 bases; bases outside gene matches: 5. Per the germline V gene, CDR1 is MNHNY and CDR2 is SVGAGI (reference sequence). The CDR3 sequence is 14 residues long. CDR3: CASRTSGGINEQYF. CDR3 DNA sequence: TGTGCCAGCAGGACTAGCGGGGGAATCAACGAGCAGTACTTC.

CDR3 in DNA: TGTGCCAGCAGCCTGGAGGGGTTAGCGTTAGGGACAGATACGCAGTATTTT. Translation gives CASSLEGLALGTDTQYF. J is TRBJ2-3 and V is TRBV3-1 (or the pseudogene TRBV3-2); D is possibly TRBD2 (6 bases). Deletions cut 4 bases from V and 3 bases from J, with 20 bases between. Germline V gives CDR1 LGHDT, CDR2 YNNKEL (reference sequence). The CDR3 spans 17 residues.

This chain joins TRBV15 and TRBJ1-2; tentatively, D is TRBD1 (5 bases). Trimming stripped 2 bases from V and 2 bases from J, with 9 bases between. Germline-derived CDR1 and CDR2 are LNHNV and YYDKDF (reference sequence). The CDR3 has 14 amino acids. This chain's CDR3 is CATSRQGLNYGYTF. The CDR3, as DNA: TGTGCCACCAGCAGACAGGGTTTAAACTATGGCTACACCTTC. The full variable domain, in which reference TRBV15 and TRBJ1-2 provide the parts outside the CDR3, is DAMVIQNPRYQVTQFGKPVTLSCSQTLNHNVMYWYQQKSSQAPKLLFHYYDKDFNNEADTPDNFQSRRPNTSFCFLDIRSPGLGDTAMYLCATSRQGLNYGYTFGSGTRLTVV.

The V and J genes are TRBV4-3 and TRBJ2-7; 10 nucleotides match TRBD1. V trimming: 0 bases; J trimming: 4 bases; junction bases outside the gene matches: 6. CDR3 length equals 16 residues. CDR1 is LGHNA, CDR2 YSLEER, per germline. CDR3 bases: TGCGCCAGCAGCCAAGAGAGAGACAGGGGGCCTTACGAGCAGTACTTC. Its protein is CASSQERDRGPYEQYF.

The genes are TRBV7-2 and TRBJ2-7; 7 bases agree with TRBD1. V dropped 5 bases and J dropped 2; count of bases not matched to a gene: 9. The germline V gene encodes CDR1 SGHTA and CDR2 FQGNSA. The CDR3 totals 15 residues. CDR3 sequence (DNA): TGTGCCAGCAGCCTCGGGACAGTTGGGCCCTACGAGCAGTACTTC. Translating it yields CASSLGTVGPYEQYF.

CDR3 bases: TGTGCCAGCTCACCACTCGCTAGCGGGGGAACTTACGAGCAGTACTTC. It is translated as CASSPLASGGTYEQYF. This chain joins TRBV18 and TRBJ2-7; 10 bases match TRBD2. This CDR3 has 16 amino acids. V lost 1 base, J lost 4 bases, and 7 bases stayed unmatched. CDR1 and CDR2 from the germline V gene are KGHSH and LQKENI.